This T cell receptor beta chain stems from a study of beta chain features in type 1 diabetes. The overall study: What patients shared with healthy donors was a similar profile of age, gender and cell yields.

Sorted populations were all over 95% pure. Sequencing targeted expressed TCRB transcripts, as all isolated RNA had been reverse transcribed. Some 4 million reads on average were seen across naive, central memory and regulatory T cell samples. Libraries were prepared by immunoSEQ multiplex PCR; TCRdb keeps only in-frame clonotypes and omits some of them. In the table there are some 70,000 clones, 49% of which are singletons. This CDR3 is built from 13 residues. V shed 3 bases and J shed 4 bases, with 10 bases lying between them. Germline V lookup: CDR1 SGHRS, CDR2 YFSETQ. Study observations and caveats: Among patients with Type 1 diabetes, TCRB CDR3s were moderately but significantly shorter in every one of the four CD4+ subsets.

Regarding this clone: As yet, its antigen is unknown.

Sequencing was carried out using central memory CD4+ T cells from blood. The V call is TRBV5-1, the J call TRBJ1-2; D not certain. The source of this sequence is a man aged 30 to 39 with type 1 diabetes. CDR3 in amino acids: CASSSDGSYGYTF. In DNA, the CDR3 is TGCGCCAGCAGCTCGGACGGGAGCTATGGCTACACCTTC.